This T cell receptor beta chain was documented in a study of T cell changes during pregnancy in multiple sclerosis. Sequencing used immunoSEQ multiplex PCR; TCRdb keeps in-frame clones, though not all of them. The top ten clones hold under 1.5% of a sample with roughly 45,000 clones, 85% to 90% of them seen once. This clone was seen once. Germline CDR1 is SGHVS and CDR2 is FNYEAQ. V shed 2 bases and J 5 bases; nucleotides not matched to a gene: 8. This CDR3 has 15 amino acids. The specimen was peripheral blood, collected in the first trimester of pregnancy. The V and J genes are TRBV7-6 and TRBJ2-7, with 8 bases lining up with TRBD1. The sequence was obtained from a female donor in good health, enrolled as a control in a pregnancy study. CDR3 in DNA: TGTGCCAGCAGCTTAAACGGACAGGGCGTCGACGAGCAGTACTTC. Translation: CASSLNGQGVDEQYF.